Shown below are 28 T cell receptor beta chains from a single sample sequenced in a study of CD4 T cells in relation to SARS-CoV-2 and coronaviruses. The method was immunoSEQ multiplex PCR; TCRdb's version includes in-frame clones alone and lacks a portion of them. The sample shows about 56,000 clones, about 90% of them seen only once. Sample: naive CD4+ T cells from PBMCs. The subset is: naive CD4+ T cells isolated by negative enrichment. The receptors come from an adult with COVID-19.

J is TRBJ2-7 and V is TRBV27; 7 positions match TRBD2. CDR1 and CDR2 from the germline V gene are MNHEY and SMNVEV (reference sequence). The V segment lost 7 bases and the J segment 4 bases; nucleotides outside the gene matches: 10. This CDR3 region has 14 residues. The CDR3 protein is CASMRREGVYEQYF. The CDR3 coding sequence is TGTGCCAGCATGAGGAGGGAGGGTGTTTACGAGCAGTACTTC.

V and J are TRBV7-2 and TRBJ2-2, with TRBD1 identical over 8 bases. The trim removed 5 bases at V and 5 bases at J, leaving 4 bases unmatched. This CDR3 comprises 14 residues. Germline CDR1 is SGHTA and CDR2 is FQGNSA. The DNA of the CDR3 is TGTGCCAGCAGCCCCAGGACAGGGACCGGGGAGCTGTTTTTT. Its translation is CASSPRTGTGELFF.

The chain has TRBV7-8 and TRBJ2-1; D remains unclear. The germline V gene encodes CDR1 SGHVS and CDR2 FQNEAQ. The CDR3 extends over 16 amino acids. Trimming removed 1 base at V and 0 bases at J, with 10 bases between. CDR3 amino acids: CASSLEARISYNEQFF. CDR3 DNA sequence: TGTGCCAGCAGCTTAGAGGCGAGGATCTCCTACAATGAGCAGTTCTTC.

The V and J genes are TRBV2 and TRBJ2-7, with 8 bases aligning to TRBD1. The CDR3 covers 14 residues. Germline V gene sequence: CDR1 SNHLY, CDR2 FYNNEI. The V segment lost 5 bases and the J segment 1 base; nucleotides outside the gene matches: 4. Here the CDR3 reads CASSRTGSSYEQYF. CDR3 nucleotides: TGTGCCAGCAGTCGGACAGGGTCATCCTACGAGCAGTACTTC.

The chain links TRBV28 to TRBJ2-1; maybe TRBD2 (6 bases). The length of the CDR3 is 13 residues. V lost 11 bases to trimming and J lost 3 bases, with 14 bases between them. The V gene's germline CDR1 is MDHEN and CDR2 SYDVKM. The CDR3: CASVAGSYNEQFF. CDR3 nucleotides: TGTGCCTCCGTGGCGGGGAGCTACAATGAGCAGTTCTTC. The whole variable domain, remainder taken from reference TRBV28 and TRBJ2-1, is DVKVTQSSRYLVKRTGEKVFLECVQDMDHENMFWYRQDPGLGLRLIYFSYDVKMKEKGDIPEGYSVSREKKERFSLILESASTNQTSMYLCASVAGSYNEQFFGPGTRLTVL.

The chain recombines TRBV18 with TRBJ2-7; tentatively, D is TRBD1 or TRBD2 (5 bases each). CDR3 length: 14 amino acids. Trimming left V 5 bases short and J 7 bases short, with 18 bases between. Germline lookup yields CDR1 KGHSH and CDR2 LQKENI. The CDR3 nucleotides are TGTGCCAGCTCAATAGGGGACCACCGGTTAGAGCAGTACTTC. Its protein product is CASSIGDHRLEQYF.

The chain links TRBV18 to TRBJ2-2; D remains unclear. From germline, CDR1 is KGHSH and CDR2 LQKENI. CDR3 length equals 15 residues. Trimming took 2 bases from V and 1 from J, leaving 8 bases between them. CDR3 sequence reads: CASSPFTGNTGELFF. CDR3 nucleotide sequence: TGTGCCAGCTCACCATTTACTGGGAACACCGGGGAGCTGTTTTTT.

This chain connects TRBV19 to TRBJ2-2; D is unclear. This CDR3 region has 12 residues. The V and J ends lost 3 bases and 13 bases respectively, with 12 bases between them. CDR1 and CDR2 (germline): LNHDA, SQIVND (reference sequence). DNA of the CDR3: TGTGCCAGTAGTATTAGCCCCCTGGGGCTGTTTTTT. It encodes CASSISPLGLFF.

The chain joins TRBV29-1 to TRBJ2-1, with D perhaps matching TRBD2 (6 bases). Germline CDR1 reads SQVTM; CDR2 reads ANQGSEA. The CDR3 totals 14 residues. Trimming cost V 4 bases and J 2 bases, with 12 bases left between them. The CDR3 sequence: CSVAPAGTYNEQFF. The CDR3 DNA follows: TGCAGCGTTGCGCCCGCGGGAACCTACAATGAGCAGTTCTTC.

The J gene is TRBJ1-2, the V gene TRBV10-2, with D hard to call. Trimming removed 1 base from V and 2 bases from J, with 2 bases in between. The CDR3 runs 12 residues. In germline, CDR1 is WSHSY, CDR2 SAAADI. DNA for the CDR3: TGCGCCAGCAGTGAGTTAAACTATGGCTACACCTTC. This codes for CASSELNYGYTF.

The CDR3 loop is CASSPGEGYTF. The DNA for the CDR3 is TGTGCCAGCTCACCGGGGGAAGGCTACACCTTC. The J gene is TRBJ1-2, the V gene TRBV18; maybe TRBD1 (5 bases). Germline V CDR1 and CDR2: KGHSH, LQKENI. Trimming took off 3 bases at V and 8 bases at J, with 7 bases between the two ends. The CDR3 has 11 residues.

The chain carries TRBV18 and TRBJ1-3; D is unclear. Germline V gene data show CDR1 as KGHSH and CDR2 as LQKENI. Trimming left V 8 bases short and J 3 bases short, with 17 bases between. The CDR3 has 15 residues. This chain's CDR3 is CASTLDPSSGNTIYF. For the CDR3, the DNA is TGTGCCAGCACCCTCGACCCATCTAGTGGAAACACCATATATTTT.

The gene calls are TRBV5-1 and TRBJ2-1; 7 bases match TRBD2. The trim removed 6 bases at V and 4 bases at J, leaving 10 bases unmatched. The CDR3 runs 15 residues. The germline gives CDR1 SGHRS, CDR2 YFSETQ. The CDR3 sequence: CASNPEGGRYNEQFF. The CDR3 DNA reads as TGCGCCAGCAACCCTGAGGGAGGGAGGTACAATGAGCAGTTCTTC.

The rearrangement links TRBV10-3 to TRBJ1-1; tentative D call: TRBD1 (5 bases). Per germline, CDR1 ENHRY and CDR2 SYGVKD. The germline V and J ends were trimmed by 3 bases and 0 bases, with 11 bases remaining between them. The CDR3 loop spans 15 amino acids. CDR3 sequence: CAISDRGGVNTEAFF. Written as DNA, the CDR3 is TGTGCCATCAGTGACCGGGGAGGGGTGAACACTGAAGCTTTCTTT.

This CDR3 reads CASSPGDGYTF. CDR3 in DNA: TGTGCCAGCTCACCAGGAGATGGCTACACCTTC. The rearrangement links TRBV18 to TRBJ1-2; D is ambiguous. The V gene lost 2 bases and the J gene lost 6 bases, with 4 bases spanning the gap. This CDR3 contains 11 residues. The germline V gene encodes CDR1 KGHSH and CDR2 LQKENI. Full variable domain (missing parts from reference TRBV18 and TRBJ1-2): NAGVMQNPRHLVRRRGQEARLRCSPMKGHSHVYWYRQLPEEGLKFMVYLQKENIIDESGMPKERFSAEFPKEGPSILRIQQVVRGDSAAYFCASSPGDGYTFGSGTRLTVV.

This clone has just one count. The rearrangement uses TRBV7-2 and TRBJ2-3, with no clear D. V was clipped by 5 bases and J by 4 bases, with 13 bases between them. The CDR3 consists of 14 residues. CDR1 and CDR2 from the germline V gene are SGHTA and FQGNSA. CDR3 region: CASSPDRVADTQYF. CDR3 in DNA: TGTGCCAGCAGCCCCGACCGGGTGGCAGATACGCAGTATTTT.

The chain couples TRBV9 to TRBJ1-2; no firm D call. Trimming cost V 7 bases and J 4 bases, with 20 bases left between them. CDR3 length: 15 amino acids. The germline CDR1 and CDR2 sequences are SGDLS and YYNGEE. CDR3 residues: CASRRTASPPYGYTF. The DNA for the CDR3 is TGTGCCAGCCGCCGGACGGCCTCACCTCCCTATGGCTACACCTTC.

V usage is TRBV28 and J usage is TRBJ2-5, with unresolved D. Germline values: CDR1 MDHEN, CDR2 SYDVKM. Deletions cut 6 bases from V and 1 base from J, with 9 bases between. The length of the CDR3 is 13 residues. CDR3 region: CASRTISQETQYF. The CDR3 coding sequence is TGTGCCAGCAGAACGATTAGCCAAGAGACCCAGTACTTC.

J is TRBJ2-4 and V is TRBV19, with a weak D call TRBD1 (5 bases). Germline lookup yields CDR1 LNHDA and CDR2 SQIVND (reference sequence). This CDR3 spans 15 amino acids. V lost 7 bases and J 1 base, leaving 14 bases between the germline ends. Here the CDR3 reads CASMGWGRAKNIQYF. The CDR3 DNA follows: TGTGCCAGTATGGGGTGGGGCAGGGCCAAAAACATTCAGTACTTC.

V is TRBV29-1 and J is TRBJ2-7, with 7 bases identical to TRBD2. CDR3 length: 13 amino acids. After removal of 6 bases from V and 2 bases from J, the junction contained 7 bases not matched to a gene. Germline V gives CDR1 SQVTM, CDR2 ANQGSEA. The CDR3, as DNA: TGCAGCGTCTCCGGGACTACGACCTACGAGCAGTACTTC. It is translated as CSVSGTTTYEQYF.

This clone was detected only once. This chain joins TRBV7-2 and TRBJ2-3; unclear D gene. The CDR3 covers 17 residues. V lost 5 bases, J lost 2 bases, and 20 bases lay in between. Germline CDR1 SGHTA, CDR2 FQGNSA. The CDR3: CASSLRTLTGFTDTQYF. Written as DNA, the CDR3 is TGTGCCAGCAGCCTCCGGACGCTGACGGGTTTCACAGATACGCAGTATTTT.

The V and J genes are TRBV18 and TRBJ2-2, with TRBD1 as a possible D gene (5 bases). V was cut by 2 bases and J by 5 bases, with 15 bases left in between. The germline CDR1 and CDR2 sequences are KGHSH and LQKENI. The CDR3 is made up of 16 amino acids. The CDR3 DNA is TGTGCCAGCTCACCATGGACACATGGAGCAACCGGGGAGCTGTTTTTT. Translation gives CASSPWTHGATGELFF. Using reference TRBV18 and TRBJ2-2 for the parts outside the CDR3, the full variable domain is NAGVMQNPRHLVRRRGQEARLRCSPMKGHSHVYWYRQLPEEGLKFMVYLQKENIIDESGMPKERFSAEFPKEGPSILRIQQVVRGDSAAYFCASSPWTHGATGELFFGEGSRLTVL.

CDR3 coding DNA: TGTGCCAGCAGTCCCAACCGGGACAGGGGGCGAAATGAGCAGTTCTTC. This codes for CASSPNRDRGRNEQFF. The chain carries TRBV28 and TRBJ2-1, with TRBD1 matching 12 bases. Germline assignment: CDR1 MDHEN and CDR2 SYDVKM. The CDR3 length is 16 residues. The V segment lost 5 bases and the J segment 7 bases; nucleotides outside the gene matches: 9.

With respect to this clone: This sample includes further DNA sequences coding for the same CDR3. V and J are TRBV11-3 and TRBJ1-2; 7 positions agree with TRBD1. The V segment lost 5 bases and the J segment 3 bases; nucleotides outside the gene matches: 15. Germline V gene data show CDR1 as SGHNT and CDR2 as YENEEA. This CDR3 has 17 residues. The CDR3 region is CASSLRGAGGLDYGYTF. In nucleotides, the CDR3 is TGTGCCAGCAGCCTAAGGGGCGCAGGGGGGTTGGACTATGGCTACACCTTC.

The chain has TRBV4-1 and TRBJ1-2, with 7 bases fitting TRBD1. J was trimmed by 4 bases and V by 0 bases; bases with no gene match: 8. The CDR3 has 16 residues. Germline V lookup: CDR1 MGHRA, CDR2 YSYEKL. For the CDR3, the DNA is TGCGCCAGCAGCCAAGATACACTGGGACAGCTCTATGGCTACACCTTC. Its translation: CASSQDTLGQLYGYTF.

CDR3 protein: CASSLIQGNGYTF. The CDR3 bases are TGTGCCAGCAGCTTAATCCAGGGAAACGGCTACACCTTC. V usage is TRBV11-2 and J usage is TRBJ1-2; D may be TRBD1 (5 bases). The germline V gene encodes CDR1 SGHAT and CDR2 FQNNGV. V lost 2 bases and J lost 8, with 12 bases in between. The CDR3 extends over 13 amino acids.

The V gene is TRBV30, the J gene TRBJ1-2; D is perhaps TRBD1 (5 bases). Deletions cut 2 bases from V and 7 bases from J, with 14 bases between. Germline V CDR1 and CDR2: GTSNPN, SVGIG (reference sequence). CDR3 length: 13 residues. CDR3 nucleotide sequence: TGTGCCTGGAGTACCGTTGGGGCGGCTGGCTACACCTTC. It encodes CAWSTVGAAGYTF.

This clone appeared once. The CDR3 region is CASSQLMGETQYF. The CDR3 coding sequence is TGCGCCAGCAGCCAACTCATGGGGGAGACCCAGTACTTC. The chain links TRBV4-1 to TRBJ2-5; unclear D gene. Trimming removed 2 bases from V and 5 bases from J, with 9 bases in between. Germline-derived CDR1 and CDR2 are MGHRA and YSYEKL. The CDR3 spans 13 residues.